This passage covers 19 T cell receptor beta chains from one sample sequenced in a study of tumor-infiltrating lymphocytes in primary liver carcinoma (dated by TCRdb to about 2017). TCRdb lists the instrument as Illumina HiSeq 2500. TCRbeta-specific cDNA was reverse-transcribed from around 0.45 ug total RNA using a constant-region primer and ProtoScript II reverse transcriptase. TCRbeta libraries were built with three nested multiplex PCR rounds, a slightly modified ARM-PCR procedure. Each of the first two PCR rounds ran for approximately 9 cycles and used multiplex TRBV1-TRBV30 forward primers together with a Cbeta reverse primer. Using fastp trimming at Q25 and MiXCR clonotype assembly, TCRdb reanalyzed the public sequencing data and kept in-frame beta chains. For every CDR3 protein sequence, its rows merge into one entry that carries the most common genes and DNA. The sample table holds fewer than 350,000 distinct CDR3 sequences, of which almost 65% were seen once. Under 8% of the sample is taken by the ten largest.

Blood RNA was extracted from unsorted whole blood with TRIzol reagent; germline DNA came from the DNeasy Blood & Tissue kit. Sample: peripheral blood. These receptor sequences come from a man in his forties with primary liver carcinoma and hepatitis B virus infection.

This clonotype was recorded at least ten times. This chain joins TRBV6-5 and TRBJ2-1; possibly TRBD1 for D (5 bases). The germline V gene encodes CDR1 MNHEY and CDR2 SVGAGI. The germline V and J ends were trimmed by 0 bases and 9 bases, with 12 bases remaining between them. The CDR3 loop spans 14 amino acids. The DNA for the CDR3 is TGTGCCAGCAGTTACTCATCAGGTAGGGGTGAGCAGTTCTTC. Protein product: CASSYSSGRGEQFF.

The genes are TRBV28 and TRBJ1-5, with 7 bases that match TRBD1. The J segment lost 5 bases and the V segment lost 2 bases, leaving 3 bases of the junction unmatched. The germline CDR1 and CDR2 sequences are MDHEN and SYDVKM. The CDR3 has 14 residues. The CDR3 DNA reads as TGTGCCAGCAGTTTAGACAGGGATGATCAGCCCCAGCATTTT. Residues: CASSLDRDDQPQHF.

Worth noting for this clonotype: At one end the junction does not follow the germline gene, possibly because of a read error. This chain uses TRBV10-3 with TRBJ2-2; 9 bases map to TRBD2. CDR1 and CDR2 from the germline V gene are ENHRY and SYGVKD. There are 15 residues in the CDR3. The CDR3 DNA reads TGTGGCATCAAGTCCGCAGCGGGAGGTACCGGGGAACTGTTTTTT. Residues: CGIKSAAGGTGELFF.

In DNA, the CDR3 is TGTGCCAGCTCACCTACAGGGCCCCCAGATACGCAGTATTTT. Its translation: CASSPTGPPDTQYF. The rearrangement links TRBV18 to TRBJ2-3; weak D call: TRBD1 (6 bases). Per the germline V gene, CDR1 is KGHSH and CDR2 is LQKENI. The CDR3 has 14 amino acids. The V and J ends lost 3 bases and 4 bases respectively, with 11 bases between them.

The rearrangement links TRBV6-5 to TRBJ1-1; TRBD1 matches at 9 bases. After removal of 1 base from V and 4 bases from J, the junction contained 10 bases not matched to a gene. The length of the CDR3 is 17 residues. Germline V lookup: CDR1 MNHEY, CDR2 SVGAGI. CDR3 nucleotide sequence: TGTGCCAGCAGTTACTGGAGCGGGACAGGGAGTGGCACTGAAGCTTTCTTT. Its protein is CASSYWSGTGSGTEAFF.

To note about this clonotype: The junction differs from germline at one of its ends, possibly a read error. The chain carries TRBV11-2 and TRBJ2-7; perhaps TRBD1 as D (5 bases). Germline CDR1 and CDR2: SGHAT and FQNNGV. The CDR3 has 15 amino acids. The CDR3 sequence is CASSLDWAGLYEQYF. The CDR3 DNA follows: TGTGCCAGCAGCTTAGATTGGGCAGGGCTCTACGAACAGTACTTC.

The rearrangement links TRBV6-5 to TRBJ2-1; possibly TRBD1 for D (5 bases). Trimming took off 7 bases at V and 4 bases at J, with 20 bases between the two ends. From germline, CDR1 is MNHEY and CDR2 SVGAGI. The CDR3 contains 16 residues. CDR3 loop: CASTQGSGRSYNEQFF. DNA for the CDR3: TGTGCCAGCACCCAGGGTTCTGGACGGAGTTACAATGAGCAGTTCTTC.

As for this clonotype: The junction differs from germline at one of its ends, possibly a read error. Here the CDR3 reads CASSLEGNGYAF. The CDR3 bases are TGTGCCAGCAGCTTAGAAGGGAATGGCTACGCCTTC. This chain connects TRBV11-2 to TRBJ1-2; D unresolved. The CDR3 runs 12 residues. Looked up from germline, CDR1 is SGHAT and CDR2 is FQNNGV. The complete variable domain, with remaining parts taken from reference TRBV11-2 and TRBJ1-2, reads EAGVAQSPRYKIIEKRQSVAFWCNPISGHATLYWYQQILGQGPKLLIQFQNNGVVDDSQLPKDRFSAERLKGVDSTLKIQPAKLEDSAVYLCASSLEGNGYAFGSGTRLTVV.

Note on this clonotype: Being one base from a much bigger clone, this may be a read error. The chain carries TRBV6-2 or TRBV6-3 and TRBJ2-2; maybe TRBD2 (5 bases). The CDR3 contains 13 residues. Germline V CDR1 and CDR2: MNHEY, SVGEGT. The CDR3 DNA follows: TGTACCAGCAGTTTTACGGAGGCCGGGGAGCTGTTTTTT. It is translated as CTSSFTEAGELFF.

As regards this clonotype: At one end the junction does not follow the germline gene, possibly because of a read error. The genes are TRBV6-6 and TRBJ2-2; a weak D match, TRBD2 (5 bases). The V gene's germline CDR1 is MNHNY and CDR2 SVGAGI (reference sequence). CDR3 length equals 16 residues. The CDR3 sequence: CASSYSISANTGELLF. DNA for the CDR3: TGTGCCAGCAGTTACTCGATTTCAGCAAACACCGGGGAGCTATTATTT.

The chain carries TRBV7-9 and TRBJ1-5; a weak D match, TRBD1 (5 bases). This CDR3 is built from 11 residues. V was pared by 10 bases and J by 4 bases, with 8 bases between. Germline CDR1 SEHNR, CDR2 FQNEAQ (reference sequence). CDR3 DNA sequence: TGTGCCACCGGGGGGAATCAGCCCCAGCATTTT. Translating it yields CATGGNQPQHF. Full variable domain (outside the CDR3, taken from reference TRBV7-9 and TRBJ1-5): DTGVSQNPRHKITKRGQNVTFRCDPISEHNRLYWYRQTLGQGPEFLTYFQNEAQLEKSRLLSDRFSAERPKGSFSTLEIQRTEQGDSAMYLCATGGNQPQHFGDGTRLSIL.

The table lists this clonotype with a count of one. The CDR3 ends on some other residue instead of the conserved phenylalanine or tryptophan, so this is likely a read error. This chain joins TRBV5-1 and TRBJ2-3; D perhaps matches TRBD2 (6 bases). Germline loops: CDR1 SGHRS, CDR2 YFSETQ. The ends were cut back, 0 bases at V and 0 bases at J, with 14 bases in the middle. The CDR3 loop spans 17 amino acids. For the CDR3, the DNA is TGCGCCAGCAGCTTGGGACTAGACAGATCTAGCACAGATACGCAGTATCTT. Its translation: CASSLGLDRSSTDTQYL.

A note on this clonotype: This may arise from a read error, as a much more abundant clone is one base away. The gene calls are TRBV6-2 or TRBV6-3 and TRBJ2-1; D may be TRBD2 (6 bases). CDR3 length: 14 residues. With 5 bases removed from V and 5 bases from J, the gap between germline ends came to 13 bases. The germline V gene has CDR1 MNHEY and CDR2 SVGEGT. The CDR3 DNA is TGTGCCAGCAGTAACCGGGACTGGAACAATGAGCAGTTCTTC. Amino acids: CASSNRDWNNEQFF.

This clonotype was recorded many times. Sequence at one end of the junction differs from germline and may be a read error. The V gene is TRBV29-1, the J gene TRBJ2-7, with 7 bases identical to TRBD1. The CDR3 spans 15 residues. Germline CDR1 SQVTM, CDR2 ANQGSEA. The CDR3 DNA reads TGCAGCGCTGAACTTCCTAGGGACAGTTTTCTAGAGCAGTACTTC. Its translation: CSAELPRDSFLEQYF.

This clonotype occurred a few times. A single base separates this from a much larger clone, so it may be a read error. This chain joins TRBV4-3 and TRBJ2-5, with 8 nucleotides matching TRBD2. Looked up from germline, CDR1 is LGHNA and CDR2 is YSLEER. The CDR3 is 14 amino acids. For the CDR3, the DNA is TGCGCCAGCAACCAAGGACTAGCACGGGAGACCCAGTACTTC. Translating gives CASNQGLARETQYF.

As concerns this clonotype: A much larger clonotype is one base distant, so this may be a read error. The genes are TRBV5-1 and TRBJ2-5; D call uncertain. The germline V gene has CDR1 SGHRS and CDR2 YFSETQ. This CDR3 is built from 15 residues. Trimming stripped 1 base from V and 1 base from J, with 11 bases between. The CDR3 DNA reads as TGCGCCAGCAGCTTGACGAGAGGTTCCCAAGAGACCCAGTACTTC. Its translation is CASSLTRGSQETQYF.

The chain links TRBV11-2 to TRBJ1-1; D not certain. The CDR3 has 14 residues. V was pared by 5 bases and J by 9 bases, with 19 bases between. Germline CDR1 reads SGHAT; CDR2 reads FQNNGV. Here the CDR3 DNA reads TGTGCCAGCAGCCATTCCTGGGCAGGCTTAAAAGCTTTCTTT. It yields the protein CASSHSWAGLKAFF.

With respect to this clonotype: A much bigger clone sits one base away, suggesting this may be a read error. The rearrangement uses TRBV5-5 and TRBJ2-3; a weak D match, TRBD1 (6 bases). There are 15 residues in the CDR3. Germline V gene lookup returns CDR1 SGHKS and CDR2 YYEKEE (reference sequence). CDR3 bases: TGTGCCACCAGCTTGGCAGGGGCAGGAAGAGATACGCAGTATTTT. It specifies CATSLAGAGRDTQYF.

Concerning this clonotype itself: At one end the junction does not follow the germline gene, possibly because of a read error. The J gene is TRBJ1-5, the V gene TRBV6-5; TRBD1 is a possible D gene (5 bases). Looked up from germline, CDR1 is MNHEY and CDR2 is SVGAGI. The CDR3 loop spans 17 amino acids. In DNA form, the CDR3 reads TGTGCCAGCAGGCCCAGGGTCGCGAAGTATAACAATCAGCCCCAACATTTT. Protein sequence: CASRPRVAKYNNQPQHF.